This TCR beta chain stems from a study of control samples from healthy donors and cancer patients. Method: immunoSEQ multiplex PCR; TCRdb's copy keeps in-frame clones and lacks some. In the table there are around 150,000 clones, roughly nine tenths of which are singletons. This receptor was obtained from a man between 25 and 39 years old in good health. The sample consisted of blood.

CDR3 region: CASSPRLAGVYEQYF. DNA for the CDR3: TGTGCCAGCAGCCCGAGACTAGCGGGGGTCTACGAGCAGTACTTC. The J gene is TRBJ2-7, the V gene TRBV4-2, with 12 positions matching TRBD2. Losses at the gene ends were 4 bases for V and 3 bases for J; bases not matched to a gene: 4. This CDR3 has 15 amino acids. Germline values: CDR1 LGHNA, CDR2 YNFKEQ.